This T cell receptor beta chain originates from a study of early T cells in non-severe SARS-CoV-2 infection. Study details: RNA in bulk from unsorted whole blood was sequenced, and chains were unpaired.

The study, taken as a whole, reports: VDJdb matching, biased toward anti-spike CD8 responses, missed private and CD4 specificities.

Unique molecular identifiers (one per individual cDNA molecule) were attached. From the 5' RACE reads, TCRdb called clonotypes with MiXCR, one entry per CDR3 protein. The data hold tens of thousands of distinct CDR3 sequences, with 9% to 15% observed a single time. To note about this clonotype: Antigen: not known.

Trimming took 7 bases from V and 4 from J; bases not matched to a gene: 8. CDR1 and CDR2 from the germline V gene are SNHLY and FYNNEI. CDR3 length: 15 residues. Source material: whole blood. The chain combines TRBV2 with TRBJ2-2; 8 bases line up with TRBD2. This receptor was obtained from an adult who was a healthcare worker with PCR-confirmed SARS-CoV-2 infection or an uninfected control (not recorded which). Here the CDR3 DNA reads TGTGCCAGCACCATACCCGGGAGGGGCACCGGGGAGCTGTTTTTT. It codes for CASTIPGRGTGELFF.